This TCR beta chain was observed in a study of breast tumors, draining lymph nodes, adjacent tissues. Findings of the study overall: Compared with lymph nodes, tumors were less diverse; compared with nontumor tissue, more. The lymph node origin of tumor T cells was framed as consistent with a hypothesis, not demonstrated.

The CDR3 loop spans 11 amino acids. Germline values: CDR1 LGHNT, CDR2 FRNRAP. V was pared by 1 base and J by 9 bases, with 4 bases between. Axillary draining lymph nodes of breast cancer patients supplied the node samples. TCRdb reanalysed the multiplex PCR reads using MiXCR and keeps one entry per CDR3 protein. The repertoire holds nearly 200,000 distinct CDR3 sequences, with approximately 33% as singletons. A remark on this clonotype: The antigen is undetermined.

The sample consisted of axillary lymph node tissue. The sequence came from a female donor with breast cancer. Some clones in this sample may be carry-over from other donors' samples. The chain couples TRBV12-5 to TRBJ2-1; the D is unclear. The CDR3 loop reads CASGLETEQFF. CDR3 bases: TGTGCTAGTGGTTTGGAGACTGAGCAGTTCTTC.